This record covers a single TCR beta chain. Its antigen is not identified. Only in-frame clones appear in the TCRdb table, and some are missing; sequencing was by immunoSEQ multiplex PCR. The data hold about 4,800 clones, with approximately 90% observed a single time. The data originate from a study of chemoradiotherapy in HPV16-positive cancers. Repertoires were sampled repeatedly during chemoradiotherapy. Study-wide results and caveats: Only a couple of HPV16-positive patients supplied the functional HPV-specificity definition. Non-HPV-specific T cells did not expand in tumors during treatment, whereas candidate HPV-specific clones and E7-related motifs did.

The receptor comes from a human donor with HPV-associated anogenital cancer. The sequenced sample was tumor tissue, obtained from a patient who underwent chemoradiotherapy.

CDR3 sequence (DNA): TGTGCCAGCAGTTTAATTAGGCTGACTAGCACCCAAACAGATACGCAGTATTTT. This codes for CASSLIRLTSTQTDTQYF. The V call is TRBV27, the J call TRBJ2-3, with 7 bases aligning to TRBD2. With V trimmed by 2 bases and J by 3 bases, 14 bases remained unmatched. The germline gives CDR1 MNHEY, CDR2 SMNVEV (reference sequence). This CDR3 spans 18 amino acids.